This entry is about one TCR beta chain. This entry comes from a study of multiple sclerosis patients with progressive multifocal leukoencephalopathy. Each PCR contained spiked synthetic TR CDR3 controls spanning every V-J pairing. The protocol was immunoSEQ multiplex PCR, while the TCRdb copy is restricted to in-frame clones and leaves out a portion. This table holds 25,000 to 35,000 clones, roughly 91% found once. The time point denotes: before natalizumab initiation. The V gene end was trimmed by 5 bases and the J gene end by 6 bases; junction bases not matched to a gene: 10. The CDR3 extends over 16 amino acids. Germline assignment: CDR1 SEHNR and CDR2 FQNEAQ (reference sequence).

This sequence joins TRBV7-9 and TRBJ1-1, with TRBD1 identical over 12 bases. The receptor comes from a human donor with multiple sclerosis. The sample taken for sequencing was PBMCs. DNA of the CDR3: TGTGCCAGCAGCGTCCCCGGGACAGGGGGCAGCGCTGAAGCTTTCTTT. Translated, it gives CASSVPGTGGSAEAFF.